Below, 12 T cell receptor beta chains from the same sample are listed, as sequenced in a study of blood T cell repertoires in COVID-19. Only in-frame clones appear in the TCRdb table, and some are missing; sequencing was by immunoSEQ multiplex PCR. The data contain some 140,000 clones, about 89% of them seen just once; the ten biggest clones take up about 0.55%. Sequenced sample: peripheral blood. These TCRs come from a man aged 50-59 years with acute or convalescent COVID-19.

The rearrangement links TRBV10-2 to TRBJ2-2, with 9 bases identical to TRBD2. V dropped 7 bases and J dropped 4; count of bases not matched to a gene: 4. The CDR3 contains 14 residues. Looked up from germline, CDR1 is WSHSY and CDR2 is SAAADI. The CDR3 sequence: CASIAGAGTGELFF. CDR3 DNA sequence: TGCGCCAGCATAGCGGGGGCGGGCACCGGGGAGCTGTTTTTT.

This chain's CDR3 is CASSPRGGRAFLTDTQYF. CDR3 coding DNA: TGTGCCAGCTCACCCCGTGGCGGGAGGGCCTTCTTGACAGATACGCAGTATTTT. This chain uses TRBV18 with TRBJ2-3; 9 nucleotides line up with TRBD2. Germline V gene sequence: CDR1 KGHSH, CDR2 LQKENI. The V and J ends lost 3 bases and 3 bases, in that order; junction bases with no gene match: 13. CDR3 size: 18 residues. Full variable domain (missing parts from reference TRBV18 and TRBJ2-3): NAGVMQNPRHLVRRRGQEARLRCSPMKGHSHVYWYRQLPEEGLKFMVYLQKENIIDESGMPKERFSAEFPKEGPSILRIQQVVRGDSAAYFCASSPRGGRAFLTDTQYFGPGTRLTVL.

V usage is TRBV20-1 and J usage is TRBJ2-3, with D possibly being TRBD2 (6 bases). There are 13 residues in the CDR3. CDR1 DFQATT and CDR2 SNEGSKA come from the germline V gene (reference sequence). V dropped 3 bases and J dropped 4 bases, with 11 bases sitting between them. The CDR3 coding sequence is TGCAGTGCTAGTTCCGGGAGTGCAGATACGCAGTATTTT. Its protein product is CSASSGSADTQYF.

J is TRBJ2-1 and V is TRBV7-2; 9 positions match TRBD2. Germline assignment: CDR1 SGHTA and CDR2 FQGNSA. This CDR3 has 16 residues. Losses at the gene ends were 0 bases for V and 10 bases for J; bases not matched to a gene: 10. In DNA form, the CDR3 reads TGTGCCAGCAGCTTAGCGCAGGTAGCGGGGGTGCGGGAGCAGTTCTTC. Protein product: CASSLAQVAGVREQFF.

This chain uses TRBV28 with TRBJ1-1, with no clear D. The germline V gene encodes CDR1 MDHEN and CDR2 SYDVKM. The CDR3 has 11 residues. Trimming stripped 6 bases from V and 3 bases from J, with 5 bases between. The chain's CDR3 is CASREYTEAFF. The DNA of the CDR3 is TGTGCCAGCAGGGAGTACACTGAAGCTTTCTTT.

The gene calls are TRBV7-9 and TRBJ1-4, with 8 bases aligning to TRBD1. The V and J ends lost 5 bases and 7 bases, in that order; junction bases with no gene match: 9. Germline CDR1 SEHNR, CDR2 FQNEAQ (reference sequence). The CDR3 is 15 residues long. The CDR3, as DNA: TGTGCCAGCAGCACCTCTGACAGGGGCCGTGAAAAACTGTTTTTT. It is translated as CASSTSDRGREKLFF. Full variable domain (rest looked up from reference TRBV7-9 and TRBJ1-4): DTGVSQNPRHKITKRGQNVTFRCDPISEHNRLYWYRQTLGQGPEFLTYFQNEAQLEKSRLLSDRFSAERPKGSFSTLEIQRTEQGDSAMYLCASSTSDRGREKLFFGSGTQLSVL.

The chain couples TRBV7-3 to TRBJ2-5; the match to TRBD1 covers 7 bases. Germline V CDR1 and CDR2: SGHTA, FQGTGA. This CDR3 has 14 amino acids. The trim removed 5 bases at V and 5 bases at J, leaving 8 bases unmatched. The CDR3 coding sequence is TGTGCCAGCAGCATGAACAGGGGTGCGGAGACCCAGTACTTC. Protein sequence: CASSMNRGAETQYF.

This clone has just one count. This chain connects TRBV5-4 to TRBJ1-4, with 7 bases identical to TRBD1. The CDR3 has 15 residues. Germline CDR1 and CDR2: SGHNT and YYREEE (reference sequence). V lost 7 bases and J lost 8; bases outside the gene matches: 14. The CDR3 DNA sequence: TGTGCCAGCTTAATGTGGGGTGACAGGGTCGAAAAACTGTTTTTT. This codes for CASLMWGDRVEKLFF.

The chain joins TRBV6-5 to TRBJ1-4; D ambiguous. V lost 1 base, J lost 5 bases, and 5 bases lay in between. There are 13 residues in the CDR3. Germline CDR1 is MNHEY and CDR2 is SVGAGI. This CDR3 reads CASSYFPNEKLFF. The CDR3 nucleotides read TGTGCCAGCAGTTACTTCCCAAATGAAAAACTGTTTTTT.

In its sample, this clone was seen once. The chain links TRBV11-2 to TRBJ2-3, with 16 bases fitting TRBD2. This CDR3 spans 18 amino acids. The germline V gene encodes CDR1 SGHAT and CDR2 FQNNGV. V dropped 3 bases and J dropped 1; count of bases not matched to a gene: 4. The CDR3 reads CASSLGLAGGRGTDTQYF. For the CDR3, the DNA is TGTGCCAGCAGCTTGGGACTAGCGGGAGGGAGGGGCACAGATACGCAGTATTTT.

This clone was found once. The chain carries TRBV5-8 and TRBJ2-2; TRBD1 might be the D (6 bases). Germline CDR1 reads SGHTS; CDR2 reads YDEGEE. The V gene lost 2 bases and the J gene lost 4 bases, with 12 bases spanning the gap. The length of the CDR3 is 15 residues. CDR3 in DNA: TGTGCCAGCAGCTTTTTACCAGGGGCCACCGGGGAGCTGTTTTTT. As protein: CASSFLPGATGELFF.

This chain uses TRBV10-3 with TRBJ2-1; the D gene is possibly TRBD1 (5 bases). V lost 11 bases and J 8 bases, leaving 16 bases between the germline ends. The CDR3 length is 12 residues. Per the germline V gene, CDR1 is ENHRY and CDR2 is SYGVKD. CDR3 coding DNA: TGTGCCGTAGGGGCCTCGCTCTATGAGCAGTTCTTC. Its protein is CAVGASLYEQFF.